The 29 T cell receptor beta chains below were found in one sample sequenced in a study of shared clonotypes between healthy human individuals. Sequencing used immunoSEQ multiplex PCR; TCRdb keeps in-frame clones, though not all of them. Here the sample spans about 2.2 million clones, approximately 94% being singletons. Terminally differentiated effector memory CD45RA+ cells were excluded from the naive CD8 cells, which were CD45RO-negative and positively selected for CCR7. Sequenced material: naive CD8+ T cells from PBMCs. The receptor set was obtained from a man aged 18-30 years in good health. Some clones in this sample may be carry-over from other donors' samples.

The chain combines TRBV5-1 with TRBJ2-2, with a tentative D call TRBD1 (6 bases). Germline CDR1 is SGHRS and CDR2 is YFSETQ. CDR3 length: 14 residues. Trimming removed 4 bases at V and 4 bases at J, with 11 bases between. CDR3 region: CASSTDRSTGELFF. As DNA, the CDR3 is TGCGCCAGCAGCACAGACAGGTCCACCGGGGAGCTGTTTTTT.

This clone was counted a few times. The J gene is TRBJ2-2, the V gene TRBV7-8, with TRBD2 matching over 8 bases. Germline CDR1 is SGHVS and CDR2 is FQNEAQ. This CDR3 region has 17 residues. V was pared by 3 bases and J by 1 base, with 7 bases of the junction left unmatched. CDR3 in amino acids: CASSLDPGLVNTGELFF. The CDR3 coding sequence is TGTGCCAGCAGCTTGGATCCGGGACTAGTGAACACCGGGGAGCTGTTTTTT.

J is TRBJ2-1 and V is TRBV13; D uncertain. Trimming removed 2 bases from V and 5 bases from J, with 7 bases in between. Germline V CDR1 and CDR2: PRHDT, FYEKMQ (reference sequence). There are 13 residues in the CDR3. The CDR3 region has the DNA TGTGCCAGCAGCTTATACGTTAACAATGAGCAGTTCTTC. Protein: CASSLYVNNEQFF.

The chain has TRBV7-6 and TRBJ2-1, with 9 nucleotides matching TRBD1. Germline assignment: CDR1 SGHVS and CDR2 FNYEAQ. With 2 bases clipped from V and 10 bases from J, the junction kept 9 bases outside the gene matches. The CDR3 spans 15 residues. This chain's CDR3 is CASSLIAGQGREQFF. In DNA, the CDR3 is TGTGCCAGCAGCTTAATTGCCGGACAGGGGCGGGAGCAGTTCTTC. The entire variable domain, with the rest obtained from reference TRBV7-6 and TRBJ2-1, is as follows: GAGVSQSPRYKVTKRGQDVALRCDPISGHVSLYWYRQALGQGPEFLTYFNYEAQQDKSGLPNDRFSAERPEGSISTLTIQRTEQRDSAMYRCASSLIAGQGREQFFGPGTRLTVL.

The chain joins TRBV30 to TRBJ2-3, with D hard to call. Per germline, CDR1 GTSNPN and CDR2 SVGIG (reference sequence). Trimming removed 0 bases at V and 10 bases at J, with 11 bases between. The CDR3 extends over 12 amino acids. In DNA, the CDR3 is TGTGCCTGGAGTGTACAACGCGATGCGCAGTATTTT. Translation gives CAWSVQRDAQYF.

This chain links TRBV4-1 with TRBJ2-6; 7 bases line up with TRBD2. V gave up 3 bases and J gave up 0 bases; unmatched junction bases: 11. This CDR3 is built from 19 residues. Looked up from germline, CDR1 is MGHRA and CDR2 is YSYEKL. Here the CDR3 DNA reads TGCGCCAGCAGCCAGACCCAACTAGCGCCTCTCTCTGGGGCCAACGTCCTGACTTTC. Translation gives CASSQTQLAPLSGANVLTF.

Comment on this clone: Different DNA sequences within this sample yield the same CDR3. CDR3 protein: CASSLGTSGYEQYF. CDR3 nucleotides: TGTGCCAGCAGTTTAGGGACTAGCGGGTACGAGCAGTACTTC. The chain employs TRBV27 and TRBJ2-7; 12 nucleotides agree with TRBD2. J lost 4 bases, V lost 2 bases, and 0 bases had no gene match. Germline V gene lookup returns CDR1 MNHEY and CDR2 SMNVEV (reference sequence). This CDR3 has 14 residues.

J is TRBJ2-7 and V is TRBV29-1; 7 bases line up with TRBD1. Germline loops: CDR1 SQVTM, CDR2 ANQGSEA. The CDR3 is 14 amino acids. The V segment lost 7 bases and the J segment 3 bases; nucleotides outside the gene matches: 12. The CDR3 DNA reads TGCAGCGCCAAGGAACCGGACAGGAACTACGAGCAGTACTTC. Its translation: CSAKEPDRNYEQYF.

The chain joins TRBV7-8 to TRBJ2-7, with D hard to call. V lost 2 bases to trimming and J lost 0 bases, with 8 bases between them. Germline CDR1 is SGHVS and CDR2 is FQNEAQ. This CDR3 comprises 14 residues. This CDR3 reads CASSLKTNSYEQYF. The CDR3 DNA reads TGTGCCAGCAGCTTAAAGACAAACTCCTACGAGCAGTACTTC.

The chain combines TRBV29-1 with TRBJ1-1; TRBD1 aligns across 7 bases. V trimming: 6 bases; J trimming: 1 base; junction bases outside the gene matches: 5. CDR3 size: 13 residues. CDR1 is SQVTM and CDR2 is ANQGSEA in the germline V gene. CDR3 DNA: TGCAGCGTCCTAGGGACAGAGAACACTGAAGCTTTCTTT. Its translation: CSVLGTENTEAFF. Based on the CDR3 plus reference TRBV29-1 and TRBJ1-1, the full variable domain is SAVISQKPSRDICQRGTSLTIQCQVDSQVTMMFWYRQQPGQSLTLIATANQGSEATYESGFVIDKFPISRPNLTFSTLTVSNMSPEDSSIYLCSVLGTENTEAFFGQGTRLTVV.

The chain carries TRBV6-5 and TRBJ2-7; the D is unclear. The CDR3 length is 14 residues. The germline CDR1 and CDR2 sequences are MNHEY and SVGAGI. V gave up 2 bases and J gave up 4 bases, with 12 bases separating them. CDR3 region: CASSYESPPYEQYF. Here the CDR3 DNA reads TGTGCCAGCAGTTACGAGTCTCCTCCGTACGAGCAGTACTTC.

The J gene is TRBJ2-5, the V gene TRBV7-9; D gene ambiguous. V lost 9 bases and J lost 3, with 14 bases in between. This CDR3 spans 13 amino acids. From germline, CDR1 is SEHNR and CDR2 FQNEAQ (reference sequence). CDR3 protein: CARTPLFEETQYF. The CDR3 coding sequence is TGTGCCAGGACACCGTTGTTTGAAGAGACCCAGTACTTC.

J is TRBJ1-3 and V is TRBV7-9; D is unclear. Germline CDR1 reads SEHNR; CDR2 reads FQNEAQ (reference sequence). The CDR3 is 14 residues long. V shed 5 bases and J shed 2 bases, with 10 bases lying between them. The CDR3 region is CASSLRQAGNTIYF. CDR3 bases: TGTGCCAGCAGCCTCCGACAAGCTGGAAACACCATATATTTT.

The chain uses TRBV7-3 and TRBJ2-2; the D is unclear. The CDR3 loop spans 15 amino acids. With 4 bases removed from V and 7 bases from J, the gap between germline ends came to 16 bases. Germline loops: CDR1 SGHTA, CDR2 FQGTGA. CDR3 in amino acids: CASSSGPTPIGELFF. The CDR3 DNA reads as TGTGCCAGCAGCTCTGGGCCCACCCCGATCGGGGAGCTGTTTTTT.

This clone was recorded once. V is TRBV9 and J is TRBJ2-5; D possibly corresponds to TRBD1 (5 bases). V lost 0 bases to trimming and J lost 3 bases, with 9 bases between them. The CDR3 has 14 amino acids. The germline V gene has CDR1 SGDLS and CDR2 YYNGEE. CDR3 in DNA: TGTGCCAGCAGCGTAGACGCAGGGAAAGAGACCCAGTACTTC. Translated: CASSVDAGKETQYF.

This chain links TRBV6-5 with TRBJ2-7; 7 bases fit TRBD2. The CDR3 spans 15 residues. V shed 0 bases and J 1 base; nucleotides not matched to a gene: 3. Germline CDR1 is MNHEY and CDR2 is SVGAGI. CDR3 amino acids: CASSYSGTTSYEQYF. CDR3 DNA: TGTGCCAGCAGTTACTCCGGGACTACATCCTACGAGCAGTACTTC.

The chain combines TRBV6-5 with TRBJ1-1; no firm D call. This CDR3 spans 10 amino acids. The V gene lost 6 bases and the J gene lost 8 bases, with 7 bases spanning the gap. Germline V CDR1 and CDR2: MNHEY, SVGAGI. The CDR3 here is CASRLREAFF. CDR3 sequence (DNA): TGTGCCAGCAGACTGCGGGAAGCTTTCTTT.

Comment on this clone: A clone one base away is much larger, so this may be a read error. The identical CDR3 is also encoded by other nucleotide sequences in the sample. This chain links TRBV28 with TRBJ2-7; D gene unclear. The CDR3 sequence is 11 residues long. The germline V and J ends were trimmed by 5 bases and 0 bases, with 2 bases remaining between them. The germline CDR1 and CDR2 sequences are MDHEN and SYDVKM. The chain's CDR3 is CASSNSYEQYF. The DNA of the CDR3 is TGTGCCAGCAGTAACTCCTACGAGCAGTACTTC.

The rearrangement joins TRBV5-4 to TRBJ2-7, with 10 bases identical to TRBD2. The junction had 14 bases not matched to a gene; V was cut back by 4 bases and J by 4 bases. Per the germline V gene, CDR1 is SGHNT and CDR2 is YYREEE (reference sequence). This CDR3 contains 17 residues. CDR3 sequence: CASSLASLAGGWYEQYF. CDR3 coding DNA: TGTGCCAGCAGCCTGGCCTCATTAGCGGGAGGATGGTACGAGCAGTACTTC.

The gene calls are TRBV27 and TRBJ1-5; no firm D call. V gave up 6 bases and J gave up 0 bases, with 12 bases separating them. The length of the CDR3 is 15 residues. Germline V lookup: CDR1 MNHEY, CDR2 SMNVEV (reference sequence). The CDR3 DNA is TGTGCCAGCAGGTCGGCGGATTATAGCAATCAGCCCCAGCATTTT. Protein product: CASRSADYSNQPQHF.

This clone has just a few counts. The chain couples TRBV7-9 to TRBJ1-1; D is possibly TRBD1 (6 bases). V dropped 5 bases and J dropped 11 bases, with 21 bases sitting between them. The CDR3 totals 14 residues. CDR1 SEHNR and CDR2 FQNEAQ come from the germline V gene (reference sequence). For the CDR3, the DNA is TGTGCCAGCAGCCGGGCGGGCCAGGGGAATTCGGCTTTCTTT. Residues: CASSRAGQGNSAFF.

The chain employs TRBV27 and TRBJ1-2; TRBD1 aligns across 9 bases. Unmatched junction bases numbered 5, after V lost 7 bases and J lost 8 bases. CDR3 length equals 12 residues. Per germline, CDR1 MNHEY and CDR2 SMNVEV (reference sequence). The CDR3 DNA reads TGTGCCAGCACTTCGGACAGGGGAGGCTACACCTTC. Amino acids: CASTSDRGGYTF.

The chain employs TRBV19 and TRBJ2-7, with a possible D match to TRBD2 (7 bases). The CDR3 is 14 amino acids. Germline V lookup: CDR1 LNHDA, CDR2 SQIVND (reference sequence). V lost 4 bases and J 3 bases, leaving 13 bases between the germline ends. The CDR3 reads CASSRGGGSYEQYF. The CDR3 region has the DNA TGTGCCAGTAGTAGGGGAGGGGGAAGCTACGAGCAGTACTTC.

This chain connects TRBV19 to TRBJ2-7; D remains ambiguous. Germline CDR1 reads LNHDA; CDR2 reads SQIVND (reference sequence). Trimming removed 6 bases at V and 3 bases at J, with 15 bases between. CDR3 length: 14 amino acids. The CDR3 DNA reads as TGTGCCAGTAGACCAAGGGCAGGATACTACGAGCAGTACTTC. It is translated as CASRPRAGYYEQYF.

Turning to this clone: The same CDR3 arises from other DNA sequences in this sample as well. The CDR3 bases are TGTGCCAGTAGTATATCGTTGAACACTGAAGCTTTCTTT. This gives the protein CASSISLNTEAFF. The chain combines TRBV19 with TRBJ1-1; D remains ambiguous. V was cut by 2 bases and J by 0 bases, with 4 bases left in between. This CDR3 has 13 amino acids. Germline assignment: CDR1 LNHDA and CDR2 SQIVND (reference sequence). Using reference TRBV19 and TRBJ1-1 for the parts outside the CDR3, the full variable domain is DGGITQSPKYLFRKEGQNVTLSCEQNLNHDAMYWYRQDPGQGLRLIYYSQIVNDFQKGDIAEGYSVSREKKESFPLTVTSAQKNPTAFYLCASSISLNTEAFFGQGTRLTVV.

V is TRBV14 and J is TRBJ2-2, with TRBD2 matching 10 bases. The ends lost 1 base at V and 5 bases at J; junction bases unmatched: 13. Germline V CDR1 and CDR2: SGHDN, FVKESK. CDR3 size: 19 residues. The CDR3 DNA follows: TGTGCCAGCAGCCAAGGACAGGAGAGCGGGAGGGCCCTAACCGGGGAGCTGTTTTTT. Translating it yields CASSQGQESGRALTGELFF.

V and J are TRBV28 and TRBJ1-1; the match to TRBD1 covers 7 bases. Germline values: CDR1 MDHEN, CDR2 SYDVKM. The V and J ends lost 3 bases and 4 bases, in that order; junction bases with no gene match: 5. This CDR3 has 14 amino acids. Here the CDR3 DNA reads TGTGCCAGCAGTTTTAGGGGGCGAGGCACTGAAGCTTTCTTT. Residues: CASSFRGRGTEAFF.

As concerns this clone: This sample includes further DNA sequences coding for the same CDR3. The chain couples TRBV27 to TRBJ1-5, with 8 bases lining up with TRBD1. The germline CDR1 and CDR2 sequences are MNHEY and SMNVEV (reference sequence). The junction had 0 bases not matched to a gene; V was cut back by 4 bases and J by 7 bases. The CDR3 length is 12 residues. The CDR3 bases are TGTGCCAGCAGTTCAGGGGGCCAGCCCCAGCATTTT. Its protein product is CASSSGGQPQHF.

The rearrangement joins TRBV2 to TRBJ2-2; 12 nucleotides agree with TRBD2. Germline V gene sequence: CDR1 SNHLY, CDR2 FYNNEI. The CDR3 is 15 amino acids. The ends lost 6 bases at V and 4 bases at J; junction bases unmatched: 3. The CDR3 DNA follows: TGTGCCAGCAGGGAGACTAGCGGGAGCACCGGGGAGCTGTTTTTT. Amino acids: CASRETSGSTGELFF.